What follows is one T cell receptor beta chain and its context. This record belongs to a study of blood T cell repertoires in COVID-19. Generated by immunoSEQ multiplex PCR, the TCRdb table keeps only in-frame clones and is missing some. The sample has about 180,000 clones, roughly 86% seen once. V was shortened by 5 bases and J by 4 bases, with 17 bases between the two germline ends. The germline V gene has CDR1 MNHEY and CDR2 SVGAGI. There are 15 residues in the CDR3. The chain carries TRBV6-5 and TRBJ1-2, with a possible D match to TRBD1 (5 bases). The TCR sequence derives from a man in his 60s with COVID-19, enrolled during active disease. The sample consisted of peripheral blood. CDR3 DNA: TGTGCCAGCAGTCAATATCAGGGTATCGGCTATGGCTACACCTTC. It codes for CASSQYQGIGYGYTF.